This T cell receptor (beta chain) was sequenced in a study of T-cell reconstitution after alpha-beta-depleted transplantation in children. The CDR3 runs 13 residues. The germline V gene has CDR1 DFQATT and CDR2 SNEGSKA (reference sequence). Trimming removed 0 bases from V and 1 base from J, with 5 bases in between. Unique molecular identifiers were incorporated into the prepared TCRbeta library. TCRdb reanalysed the PCR reads using MiXCR and keeps one entry per CDR3 protein. Among about 340,000 distinct CDR3 sequences listed, 13% were seen once. There are a few counts of this clonotype. The specimen comprised PBMCs, sampled from the stem cell graft. The sequence came from a human donor who donated a stem cell graft to a child with Fanconi anemia. The chain couples TRBV20-1 to TRBJ2-3; unclear D gene. The CDR3 protein is CSARDQGTDTQYF. The CDR3 DNA sequence: TGCAGTGCTAGAGATCAGGGCACAGATACGCAGTATTTT.